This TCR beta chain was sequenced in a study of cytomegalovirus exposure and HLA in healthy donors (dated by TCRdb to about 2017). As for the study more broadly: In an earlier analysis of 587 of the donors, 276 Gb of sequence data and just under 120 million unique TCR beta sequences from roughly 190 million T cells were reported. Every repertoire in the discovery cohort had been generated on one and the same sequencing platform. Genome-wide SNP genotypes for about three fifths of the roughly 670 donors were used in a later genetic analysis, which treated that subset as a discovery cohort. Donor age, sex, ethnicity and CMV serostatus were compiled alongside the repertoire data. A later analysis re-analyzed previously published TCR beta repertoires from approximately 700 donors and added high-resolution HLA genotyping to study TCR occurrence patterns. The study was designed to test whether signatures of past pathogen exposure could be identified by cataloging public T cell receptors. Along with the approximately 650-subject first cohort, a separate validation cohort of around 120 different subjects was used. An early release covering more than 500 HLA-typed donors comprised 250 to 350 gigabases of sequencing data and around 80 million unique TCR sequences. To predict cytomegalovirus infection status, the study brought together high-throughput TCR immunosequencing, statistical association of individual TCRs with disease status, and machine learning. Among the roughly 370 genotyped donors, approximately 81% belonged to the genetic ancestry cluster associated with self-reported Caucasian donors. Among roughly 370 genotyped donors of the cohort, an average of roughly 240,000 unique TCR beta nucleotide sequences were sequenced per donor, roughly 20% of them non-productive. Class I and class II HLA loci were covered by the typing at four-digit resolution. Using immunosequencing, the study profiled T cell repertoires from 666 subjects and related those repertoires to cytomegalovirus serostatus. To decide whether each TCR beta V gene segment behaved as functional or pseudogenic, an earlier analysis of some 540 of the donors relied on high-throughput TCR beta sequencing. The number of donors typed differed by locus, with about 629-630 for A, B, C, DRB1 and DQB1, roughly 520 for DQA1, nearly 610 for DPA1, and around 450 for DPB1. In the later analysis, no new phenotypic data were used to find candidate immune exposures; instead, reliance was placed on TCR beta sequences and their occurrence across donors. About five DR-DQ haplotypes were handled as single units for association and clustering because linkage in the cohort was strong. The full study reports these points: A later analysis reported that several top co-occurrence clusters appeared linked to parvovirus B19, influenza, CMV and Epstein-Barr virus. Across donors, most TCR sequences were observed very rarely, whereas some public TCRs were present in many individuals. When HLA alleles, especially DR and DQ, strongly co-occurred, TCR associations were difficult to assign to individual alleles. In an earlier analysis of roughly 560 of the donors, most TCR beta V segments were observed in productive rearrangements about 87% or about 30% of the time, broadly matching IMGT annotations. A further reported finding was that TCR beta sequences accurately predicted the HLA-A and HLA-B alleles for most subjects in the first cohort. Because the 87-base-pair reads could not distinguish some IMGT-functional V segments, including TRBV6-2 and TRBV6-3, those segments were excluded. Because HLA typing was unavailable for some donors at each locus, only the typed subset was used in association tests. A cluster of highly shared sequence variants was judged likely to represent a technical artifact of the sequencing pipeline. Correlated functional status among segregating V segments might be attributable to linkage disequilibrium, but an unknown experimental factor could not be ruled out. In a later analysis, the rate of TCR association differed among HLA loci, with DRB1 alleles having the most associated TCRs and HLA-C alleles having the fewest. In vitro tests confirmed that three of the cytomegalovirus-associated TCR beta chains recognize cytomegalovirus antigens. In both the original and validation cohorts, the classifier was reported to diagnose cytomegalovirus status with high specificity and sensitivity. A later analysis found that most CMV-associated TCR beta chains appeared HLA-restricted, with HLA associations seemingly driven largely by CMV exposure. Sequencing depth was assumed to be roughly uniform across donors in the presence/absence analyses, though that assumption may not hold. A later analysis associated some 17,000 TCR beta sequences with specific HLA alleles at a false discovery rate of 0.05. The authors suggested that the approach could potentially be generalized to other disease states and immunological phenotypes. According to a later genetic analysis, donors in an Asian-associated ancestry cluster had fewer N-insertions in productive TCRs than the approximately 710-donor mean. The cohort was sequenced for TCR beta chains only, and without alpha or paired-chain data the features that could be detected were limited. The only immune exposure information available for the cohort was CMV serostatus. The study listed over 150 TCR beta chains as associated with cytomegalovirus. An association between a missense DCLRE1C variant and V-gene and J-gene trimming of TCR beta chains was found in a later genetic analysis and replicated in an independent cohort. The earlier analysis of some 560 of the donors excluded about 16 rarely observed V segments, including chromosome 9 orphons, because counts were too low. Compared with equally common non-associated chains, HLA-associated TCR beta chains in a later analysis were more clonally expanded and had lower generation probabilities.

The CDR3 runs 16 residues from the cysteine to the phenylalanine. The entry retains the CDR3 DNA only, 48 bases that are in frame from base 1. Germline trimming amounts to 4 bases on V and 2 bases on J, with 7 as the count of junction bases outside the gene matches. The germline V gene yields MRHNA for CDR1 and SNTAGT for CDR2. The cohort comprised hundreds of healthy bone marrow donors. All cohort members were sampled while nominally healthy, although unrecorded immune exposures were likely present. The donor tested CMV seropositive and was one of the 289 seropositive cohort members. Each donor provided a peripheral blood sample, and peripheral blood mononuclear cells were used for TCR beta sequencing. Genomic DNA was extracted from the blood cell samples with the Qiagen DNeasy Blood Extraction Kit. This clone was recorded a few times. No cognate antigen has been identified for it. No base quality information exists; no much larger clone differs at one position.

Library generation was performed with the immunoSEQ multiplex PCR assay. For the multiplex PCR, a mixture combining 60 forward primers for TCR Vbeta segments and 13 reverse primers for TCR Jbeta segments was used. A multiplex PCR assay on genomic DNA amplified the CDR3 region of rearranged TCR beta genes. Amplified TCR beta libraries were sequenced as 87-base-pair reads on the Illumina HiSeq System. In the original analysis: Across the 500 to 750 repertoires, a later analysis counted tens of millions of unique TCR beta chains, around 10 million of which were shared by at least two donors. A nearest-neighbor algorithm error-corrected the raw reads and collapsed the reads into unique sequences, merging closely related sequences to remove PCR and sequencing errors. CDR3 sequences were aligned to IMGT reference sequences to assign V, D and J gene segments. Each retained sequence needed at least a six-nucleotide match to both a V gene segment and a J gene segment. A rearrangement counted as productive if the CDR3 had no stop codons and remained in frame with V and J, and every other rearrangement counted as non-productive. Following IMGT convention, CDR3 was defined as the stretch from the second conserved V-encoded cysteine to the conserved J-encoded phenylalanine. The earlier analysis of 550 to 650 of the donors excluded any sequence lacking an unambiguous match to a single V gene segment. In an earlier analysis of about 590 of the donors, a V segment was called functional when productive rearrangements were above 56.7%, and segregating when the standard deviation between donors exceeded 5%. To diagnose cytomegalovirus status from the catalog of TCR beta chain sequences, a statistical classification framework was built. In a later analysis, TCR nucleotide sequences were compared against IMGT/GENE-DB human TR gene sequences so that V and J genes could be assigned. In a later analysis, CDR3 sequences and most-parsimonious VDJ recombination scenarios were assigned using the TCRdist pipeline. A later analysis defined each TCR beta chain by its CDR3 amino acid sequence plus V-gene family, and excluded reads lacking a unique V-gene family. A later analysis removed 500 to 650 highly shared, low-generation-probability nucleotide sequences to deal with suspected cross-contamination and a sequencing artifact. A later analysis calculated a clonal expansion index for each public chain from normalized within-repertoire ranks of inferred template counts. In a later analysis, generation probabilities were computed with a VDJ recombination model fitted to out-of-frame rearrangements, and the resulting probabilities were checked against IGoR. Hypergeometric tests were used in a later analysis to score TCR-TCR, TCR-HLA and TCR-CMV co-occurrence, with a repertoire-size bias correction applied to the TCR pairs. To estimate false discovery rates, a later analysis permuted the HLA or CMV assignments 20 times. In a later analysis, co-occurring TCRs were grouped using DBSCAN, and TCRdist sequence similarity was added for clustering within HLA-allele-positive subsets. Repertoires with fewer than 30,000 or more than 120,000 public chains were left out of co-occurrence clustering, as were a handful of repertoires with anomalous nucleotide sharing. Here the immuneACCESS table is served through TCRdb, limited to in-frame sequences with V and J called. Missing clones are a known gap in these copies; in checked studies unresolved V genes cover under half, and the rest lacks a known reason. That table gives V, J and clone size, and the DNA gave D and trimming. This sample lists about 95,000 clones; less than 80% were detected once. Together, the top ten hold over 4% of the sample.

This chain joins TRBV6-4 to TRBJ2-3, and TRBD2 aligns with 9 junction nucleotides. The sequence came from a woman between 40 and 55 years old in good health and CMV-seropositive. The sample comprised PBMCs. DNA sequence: TGTGCCAGCAGTGCCTCGACTAGCGGAAACACAGATACGCAGTATTTT. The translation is CASSASTSGNTDTQYF.